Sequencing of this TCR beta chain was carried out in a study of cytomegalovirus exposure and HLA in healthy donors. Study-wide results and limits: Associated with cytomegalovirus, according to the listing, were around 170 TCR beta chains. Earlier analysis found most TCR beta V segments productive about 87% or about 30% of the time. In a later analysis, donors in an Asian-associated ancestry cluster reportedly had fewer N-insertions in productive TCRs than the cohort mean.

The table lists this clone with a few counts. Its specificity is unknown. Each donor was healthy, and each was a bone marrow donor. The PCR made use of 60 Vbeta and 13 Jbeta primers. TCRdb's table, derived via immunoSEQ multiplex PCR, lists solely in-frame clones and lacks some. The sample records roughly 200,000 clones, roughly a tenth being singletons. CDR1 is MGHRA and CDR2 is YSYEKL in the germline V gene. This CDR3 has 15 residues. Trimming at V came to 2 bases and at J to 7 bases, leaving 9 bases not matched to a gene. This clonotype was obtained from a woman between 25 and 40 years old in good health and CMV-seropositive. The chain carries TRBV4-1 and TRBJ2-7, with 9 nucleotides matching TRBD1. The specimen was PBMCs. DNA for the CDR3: TGCGCCAGCAGCCAACCGGGACAGGGACGTCAGGAGCAGTACTTC. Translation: CASSQPGQGRQEQYF.